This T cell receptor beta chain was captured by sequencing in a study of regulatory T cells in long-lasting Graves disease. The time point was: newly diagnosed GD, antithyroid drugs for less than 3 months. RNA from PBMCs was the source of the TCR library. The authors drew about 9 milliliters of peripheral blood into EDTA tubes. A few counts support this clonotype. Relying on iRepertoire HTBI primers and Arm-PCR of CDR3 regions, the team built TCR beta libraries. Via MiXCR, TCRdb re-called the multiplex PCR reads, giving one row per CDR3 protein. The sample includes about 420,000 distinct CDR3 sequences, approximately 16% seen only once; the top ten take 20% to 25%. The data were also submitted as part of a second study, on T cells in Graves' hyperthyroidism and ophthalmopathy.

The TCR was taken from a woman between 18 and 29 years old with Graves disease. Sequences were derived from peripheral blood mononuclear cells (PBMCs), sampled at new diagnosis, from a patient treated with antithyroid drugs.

CDR3 nucleotide sequence: TGTGCCAGCAGCTTCTACAGGGGGCGAGGCAATCAGCCCCAGCATTTT. It codes for CASSFYRGRGNQPQHF. The genes are TRBV5-5 and TRBJ1-5; 9 nucleotides line up with TRBD1. The J segment lost 2 bases and the V segment lost 2 bases, leaving 5 bases of the junction unmatched. Germline V gives CDR1 SGHKS, CDR2 YYEKEE (reference sequence). The CDR3 contains 16 residues. Full variable domain (missing parts from reference TRBV5-5 and TRBJ1-5): DAGVTQSPTHLIKTRGQQVTLRCSPISGHKSVSWYQQVLGQGPQFIFQYYEKEERGRGNFPDRFSARQFPNYSSELNVNALLLGDSALYLCASSFYRGRGNQPQHFGDGTRLSIL.